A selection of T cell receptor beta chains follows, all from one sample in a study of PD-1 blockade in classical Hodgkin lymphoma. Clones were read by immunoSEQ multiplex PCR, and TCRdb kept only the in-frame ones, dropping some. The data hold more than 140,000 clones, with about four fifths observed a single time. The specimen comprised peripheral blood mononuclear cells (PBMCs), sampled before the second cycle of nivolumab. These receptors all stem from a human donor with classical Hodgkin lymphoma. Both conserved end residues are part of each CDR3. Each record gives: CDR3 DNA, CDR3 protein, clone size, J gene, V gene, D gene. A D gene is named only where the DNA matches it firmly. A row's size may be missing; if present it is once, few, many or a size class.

TGCAGCGTTGGTGGCCCAGATACGCAGTATTTT	CSVGGPDTQYF	many	TRBJ2-3	TRBV29-1	NA
TGTGCCAGCAGGGCCTTAAGGGAAAATTCACCCCTCCACTTT	CASRALRENSPLHF	NA	TRBJ1-6	TRBV2	NA
TGTGCCAGCAGCTTTGGGGGTCCCTACGAGCAGTACTTC	CASSFGGPYEQYF	NA	TRBJ2-7	TRBV11-1	NA
TGTGCCAGCAGCTCCACCCTCTTTACAGGGAGGGATCAGCCCCAGCATTTT	CASSSTLFTGRDQPQHF	NA	TRBJ1-5	TRBV5-6	NA
TGCGCCAGCAGCTTGGCGACTAGCATCTCCTACAATGAGCAGTTCTTC	CASSLATSISYNEQFF	few	TRBJ2-1	TRBV5-1	TRBD2
TGTGCCAGCAGTTTCGTCAACACAGATACGCAGTATTTT	CASSFVNTDTQYF	NA	TRBJ2-3	TRBV7-6	NA
TGCGCCAGCAGCGCCGGAGCCGGATCGCTACACACCGGGGAGCTGTTTTTT	CASSAGAGSLHTGELFF	NA	TRBJ2-2	TRBV5-1	NA
TGTGCCAGCAGCTTGGGCAGAATAAACAATGAGCAGTTCTTC	CASSLGRINNEQFF	NA	TRBJ2-1	TRBV11-2	NA
TGTGCCAGCAGCGCGGGACTAGCGGGTTCCTTCGGGCAGTACTTC	CASSAGLAGSFGQYF	NA	TRBJ2-7	TRBV7-2	TRBD2
TGTGCCATCAGTGAGGGCAGGGCCCGGGGGTTATATTTT	CAISEGRARGLYF	NA	TRBJ1-3	TRBV10-3	NA
TGTGCCAGCAGCTTAGGGGGGCAGGACCTCCCAGAGACCCAGTACTTC	CASSLGGQDLPETQYF	NA	TRBJ2-5	TRBV5-4	NA
TGTGCCAGCAGCCCCAGTGAATGGGGGAATGGGTCACCCCTCCACTTT	CASSPSEWGNGSPLHF	NA	TRBJ1-6	TRBV9	NA
TGTGCCAGTAGTATCGGCAGGGTCTATGAAAAACTGTTTTTT	CASSIGRVYEKLFF	NA	TRBJ1-4	TRBV19	NA
TGTGCCAGCAGCTTGGGGGGGGGACAAGAGACCCAGTACTTC	CASSLGGGQETQYF	NA	TRBJ2-5	TRBV7-7	TRBD2
TGTGCCAGCAGCTTTCAGAATACAGGAAAAGAGACCCAGTACTTC	CASSFQNTGKETQYF	NA	TRBJ2-5	TRBV7-2	NA
TGTGCCAGCAGTGGAGGGACGCAGACCCAGTACTTC	CASSGGTQTQYF	NA	TRBJ2-5	TRBV6-5	NA
TGTGCCAGTAGTATAGGGGTAGACCAAGAGACCCAGTACTTC	CASSIGVDQETQYF	NA	TRBJ2-5	TRBV19	NA
TGTGCCAGCTCAGGGACGGGACACTCCTACGAGCAGTACTTC	CASSGTGHSYEQYF	NA	TRBJ2-7	TRBV18	NA
TGTGCTAGTGGTTTGGACACAGGACTGAACACTGAAGCTTTCTTT	CASGLDTGLNTEAFF	NA	TRBJ1-1	TRBV12-5	NA
TGTGCCAGCAGCAACCGACAGGGCCGATCCCCCAAATACGAGCAGTACTTC	CASSNRQGRSPKYEQYF	once	TRBJ2-7	TRBV21-1	NA
TGTGCCAGCAGTTTGGTAGTGAGTGAAAAACTGTTTTTT	CASSLVVSEKLFF	once	TRBJ1-4	TRBV27	NA
TGTGCCATCAGTGAGTTAGCGGGAGGGAACACAGATACGCAGTATTTT	CAISELAGGNTDTQYF	NA	TRBJ2-3	TRBV10-3	TRBD2
TGTGCCAGCAGCTTAGTGGAGGGGATAAACACTGAAGCTTTCTTT	CASSLVEGINTEAFF	NA	TRBJ1-1	TRBV7-6	NA
TGTGCCAGTAGCCTCATCATGAGCGACGATGTGAATGAGCAGTTCTTC	CASSLIMSDDVNEQFF	NA	TRBJ2-1	TRBV19	NA
TGTGCCTGGACTTGGAGCCCAAGAGGGAATGAGCAGTTCTTC	CAWTWSPRGNEQFF	NA	TRBJ2-1	TRBV30	NA
TGCGCCAGCCTAGGGACTAGCGGGGGGAACGAGCAGTACTTC	CASLGTSGGNEQYF	few	TRBJ2-7	TRBV10-2	TRBD2
TGCGCCAGCAGCTTGATGTCGGCCGGGACTTTCACTGAAGCTTTCTTT	CASSLMSAGTFTEAFF	NA	TRBJ1-1	TRBV5-1	NA
TGTGCCAGCAGCTTAGCGGGGTATGGCTACACCTTC	CASSLAGYGYTF	few	TRBJ1-2	TRBV7-9	NA
TGTGCCAGCTCAGAAGACAGTGCATCCTACGAGCAGTACTTC	CASSEDSASYEQYF	NA	TRBJ2-7	TRBV18	NA
TGTGCCAGCAAGAGGAACACTGAAGCTTTCTTT	CASKRNTEAFF	NA	TRBJ1-1	TRBV6-6	NA
TGCGCCAGCAGCCGGGACCGCACGGCCTACGAGCAGTACTTC	CASSRDRTAYEQYF	once	TRBJ2-7	TRBV4-1	NA
TGTGCCAGCAGCCAAGACCAGGGGGCCTACAATGAGCAGTTCTTC	CASSQDQGAYNEQFF	NA	TRBJ2-1	TRBV4-2	TRBD1
TGTGCCACAAAATGGGTGGGTGAAAAACTGTTTTTT	CATKWVGEKLFF	few	TRBJ1-4	TRBV2	NA
TGTGCCAGCTCACCAAGCAGGGTAGGGATGGAGACCCAGTACTTC	CASSPSRVGMETQYF	NA	TRBJ2-5	TRBV18	NA
TGCGCCAGCAGCCCAGCTTACTCTGGAAACACCATATATTTT	CASSPAYSGNTIYF	NA	TRBJ1-3	TRBV4-3	NA
TGTGCCAGCAGGACACAGGGCATGGACACCGGGGAGCTGTTTTTT	CASRTQGMDTGELFF	NA	TRBJ2-2	TRBV6-1	NA
TGTGCCAGCACTCCGGGACAGCGAAATGAAAAACTGTTTTTT	CASTPGQRNEKLFF	NA	TRBJ1-4	TRBV7-9	TRBD1
TGTGCCAGCAGCTTGTTACTTACGGGGAATCAGCCCCAGCATTTT	CASSLLLTGNQPQHF	NA	TRBJ1-5	TRBV5-5	NA
TGTGCCAGCGTAGACAGCACAGATACGCAGTATTTT	CASVDSTDTQYF	NA	TRBJ2-3	TRBV6-5	NA
TGTGCCACCCGGACTAGAAACACCGGGGAGCTGTTTTTT	CATRTRNTGELFF	NA	TRBJ2-2	TRBV28	TRBD2
TGTGCCAGCAGTTGGGGACTAGCAGAGACCCAGTACTTC	CASSWGLAETQYF	NA	TRBJ2-5	TRBV6-5	TRBD2
TGTGCCAGTACGACTAGGGAATCAGCCATCGGGTATGGCTACACCTTC	CASTTRESAIGYGYTF	few	TRBJ1-2	TRBV18	NA
TGTGCCAGCAGCCAAGATCCACGGGCTACCTCTAGCACAGATACGCAGTATTTT	CASSQDPRATSSTDTQYF	NA	TRBJ2-3	TRBV4-2	NA
TGCGCCAGCAGCCAAGACTTGGGCGGTGGCAGTACTGGAAACACCATATATTTT	CASSQDLGGGSTGNTIYF	NA	TRBJ1-3	TRBV4-3	NA
TGTGCCAGCAGCGGGACAGGGGACGCTGAAGCTTTCTTT	CASSGTGDAEAFF	few	TRBJ1-1	TRBV7-9	TRBD1
TGTGCCACCAGCAGAGACGAGAGGGTGTGGGCTAATGAAAAACTGTTTTTT	CATSRDERVWANEKLFF	NA	TRBJ1-4	TRBV15	NA
TGCGCCAGCAGCGAGCTCTGGGCCCGGGACAACGAGCAGTACTTC	CASSELWARDNEQYF	NA	TRBJ2-7	TRBV5-1	NA
TGTGCCTGGAGTGTTGGTGCGGGAGTAGAGGATGAGCAGTTCTTC	CAWSVGAGVEDEQFF	NA	TRBJ2-1	TRBV30	TRBD2
TGTGCCAGCAGGGTCGGTGACTATGGCTACACCTTC	CASRVGDYGYTF	few	TRBJ1-2	TRBV2	NA
TGTGCCAGCAGCTTTACCCTAGCGGGAGGGCCTAGATACGAGCAGTACTTC	CASSFTLAGGPRYEQYF	NA	TRBJ2-7	TRBV7-9	TRBD2
TGTGCCAGCAGCCGTTTAGAAACAGCGTACTACGAGCAGTACTTC	CASSRLETAYYEQYF	NA	TRBJ2-7	TRBV14	NA
TGTGCCATCGGAGCGGGGGGACAAGAGACCCAGTACTTC	CAIGAGGQETQYF	once	TRBJ2-5	TRBV10-3	TRBD2
TGCAGTGCTAGGAAAGGGAGCATTCAGTACTTC	CSARKGSIQYF	NA	TRBJ2-4	TRBV20-1	NA
TGCGCCAGCAGCTTGGGGGGGTTGGCCTACGAGCAGTACTTC	CASSLGGLAYEQYF	NA	TRBJ2-7	TRBV5-1	NA
TGTGCCAGCAGCGTAGTCCCGGGTGGGGGCGAGACCCAGTACTTC	CASSVVPGGGETQYF	once	TRBJ2-5	TRBV9	NA
TGTGCCAGCAGGACAGGGGGGACAAACGGCTACGAGCAGTACTTC	CASRTGGTNGYEQYF	NA	TRBJ2-7	TRBV6-5	TRBD1
TGTGCCAGCAGCCAAGCGACAGGGGCGCGTAACTATGGCTACACCTTC	CASSQATGARNYGYTF	NA	TRBJ1-2	TRBV4-2	TRBD1
TGTGCCAGCACTGGACGGCCCCATGAAAAACTGTTTTTT	CASTGRPHEKLFF	NA	TRBJ1-4	TRBV28	NA
TGTGCCAGCAGTTCTGGGACAGGGCACTATGGCTACACCTTC	CASSSGTGHYGYTF	many	TRBJ1-2	TRBV7-9	TRBD1
TGTGCCAGCAGTTTATCACTAGCGGGCACCGGGGAGCTGTTTTTT	CASSLSLAGTGELFF	NA	TRBJ2-2	TRBV28	TRBD2